This T cell receptor (beta chain) was recorded in a study of blood T cell repertoires in COVID-19. Overall study: COVID-19 samples from acute and convalescent phases originated in the United States, Italy and Spain. T cells, B-cell-depleted T cells, or PBMCs provided the cDNA or gDNA that served as material.

The CDR3 spans 15 residues. Losses at the gene ends were 4 bases for V and 0 bases for J; bases not matched to a gene: 4. The germline V gene encodes CDR1 LGHDT and CDR2 YNNKEL (reference sequence). In the original processing: Nucleated cell number was recorded as an estimate derived from reference gene primer amplification. Assay: immunoSEQ multiplex PCR; the TCRdb copy retains only in-frame clones and omits some. V and J calls and clone size come straight from that table; D and trimming were deduced from the DNA. The sample holds 98,000 or so clones; roughly 90% are singletons and the top ten take 6%.

The chain carries TRBV3-1 (or the pseudogene TRBV3-2) and TRBJ2-3; 7 nucleotides agree with TRBD1. The sample taken for sequencing was peripheral blood. The TCR comes from a human donor in a cohort sampled during active COVID-19. DNA of the CDR3: TGTGCCAGCAGCCCGACAGGGCTTAGCACAGATACGCAGTATTTT. It codes for CASSPTGLSTDTQYF.